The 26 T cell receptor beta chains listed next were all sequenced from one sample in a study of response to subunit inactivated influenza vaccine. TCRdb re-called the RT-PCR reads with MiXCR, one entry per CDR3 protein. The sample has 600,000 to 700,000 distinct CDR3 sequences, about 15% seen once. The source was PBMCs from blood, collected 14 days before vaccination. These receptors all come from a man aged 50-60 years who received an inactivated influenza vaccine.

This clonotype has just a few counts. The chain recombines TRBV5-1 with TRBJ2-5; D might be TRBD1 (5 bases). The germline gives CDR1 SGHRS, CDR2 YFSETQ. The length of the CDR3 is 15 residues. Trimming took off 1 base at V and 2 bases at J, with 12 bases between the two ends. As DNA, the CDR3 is TGCGCCAGCAGCTTGCCCCTGACAGCGCAAGAGACCCAGTACTTC. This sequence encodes CASSLPLTAQETQYF.

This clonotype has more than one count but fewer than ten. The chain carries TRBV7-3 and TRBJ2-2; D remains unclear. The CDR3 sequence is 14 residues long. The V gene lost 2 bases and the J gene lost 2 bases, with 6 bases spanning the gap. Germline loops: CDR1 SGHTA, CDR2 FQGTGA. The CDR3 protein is CASSLYYNTGELFF. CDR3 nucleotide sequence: TGTGCCAGCAGCTTATATTACAACACCGGGGAGCTGTTTTTT.

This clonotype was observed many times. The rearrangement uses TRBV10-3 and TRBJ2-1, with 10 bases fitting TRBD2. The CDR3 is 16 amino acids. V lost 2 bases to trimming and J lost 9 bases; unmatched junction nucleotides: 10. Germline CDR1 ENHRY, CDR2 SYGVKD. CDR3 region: CAISEELAGNRVEQFF. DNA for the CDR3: TGTGCCATCAGTGAGGAACTAGCGGGAAATAGAGTTGAGCAGTTCTTC.

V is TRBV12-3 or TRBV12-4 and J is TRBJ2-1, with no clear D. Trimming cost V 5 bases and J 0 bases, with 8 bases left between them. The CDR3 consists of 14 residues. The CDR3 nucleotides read TGTGCCAGCAGTGAAGCACGCTCCTACAATGAGCAGTTCTTC. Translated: CASSEARSYNEQFF.

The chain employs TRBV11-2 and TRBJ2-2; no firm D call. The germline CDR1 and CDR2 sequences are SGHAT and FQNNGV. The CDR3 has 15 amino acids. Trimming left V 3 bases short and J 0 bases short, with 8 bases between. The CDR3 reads CASSFLRPNTGELFF. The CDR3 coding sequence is TGTGCCAGCAGCTTTTTGCGTCCGAACACCGGGGAGCTGTTTTTT.

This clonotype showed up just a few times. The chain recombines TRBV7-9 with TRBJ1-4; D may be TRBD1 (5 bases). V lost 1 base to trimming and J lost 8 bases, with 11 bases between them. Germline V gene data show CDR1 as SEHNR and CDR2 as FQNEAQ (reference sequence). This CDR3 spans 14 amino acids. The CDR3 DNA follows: TGTGCCAGCAGCTTAGGACAGAAAAAGGAAAAACTGTTTTTT. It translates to CASSLGQKKEKLFF.

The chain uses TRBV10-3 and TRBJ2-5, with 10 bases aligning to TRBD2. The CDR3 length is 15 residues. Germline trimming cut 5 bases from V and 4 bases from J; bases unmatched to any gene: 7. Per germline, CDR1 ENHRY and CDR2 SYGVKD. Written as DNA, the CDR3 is TGTGCCATCAGTTTCCAAGCGGGAGGGTCAGAGACCCAGTACTTC. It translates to CAISFQAGGSETQYF.

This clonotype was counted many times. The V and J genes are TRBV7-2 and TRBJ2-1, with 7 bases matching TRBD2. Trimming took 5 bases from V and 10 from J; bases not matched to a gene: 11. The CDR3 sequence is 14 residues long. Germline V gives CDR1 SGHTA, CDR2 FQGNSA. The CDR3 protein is CASSRNPAGGEQFF. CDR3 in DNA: TGTGCCAGCAGCCGAAATCCCGCCGGGGGGGAGCAGTTCTTC.

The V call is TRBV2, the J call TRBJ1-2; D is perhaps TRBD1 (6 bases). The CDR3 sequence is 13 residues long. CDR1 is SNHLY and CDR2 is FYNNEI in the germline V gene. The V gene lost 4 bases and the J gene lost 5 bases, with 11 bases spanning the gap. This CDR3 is CASSVSTGYGYTF. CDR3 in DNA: TGTGCCAGCAGTGTGTCTACAGGGTATGGCTACACCTTC.

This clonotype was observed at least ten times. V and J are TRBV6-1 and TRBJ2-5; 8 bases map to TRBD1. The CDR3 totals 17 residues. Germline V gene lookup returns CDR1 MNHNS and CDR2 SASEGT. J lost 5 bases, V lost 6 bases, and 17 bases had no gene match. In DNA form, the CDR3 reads TGTGCCAGCAGCGCCCATGGAGGACAGGGTATTCGGGAGACCCAGTACTTC. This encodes CASSAHGGQGIRETQYF.

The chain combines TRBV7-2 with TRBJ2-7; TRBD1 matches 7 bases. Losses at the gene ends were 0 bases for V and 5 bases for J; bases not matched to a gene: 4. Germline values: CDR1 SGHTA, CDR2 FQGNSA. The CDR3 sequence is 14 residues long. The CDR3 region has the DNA TGTGCCAGCAGCTTAGCGCCTACAGGGGACGAGCAGTACTTC. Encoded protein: CASSLAPTGDEQYF.

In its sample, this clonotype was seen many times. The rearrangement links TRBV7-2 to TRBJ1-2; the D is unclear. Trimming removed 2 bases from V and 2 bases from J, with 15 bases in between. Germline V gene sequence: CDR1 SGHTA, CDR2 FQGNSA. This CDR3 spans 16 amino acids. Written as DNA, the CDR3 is TGTGCCAGCAGCTTATCGTCGACGGCCAACAACTATGGCTACACCTTC. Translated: CASSLSSTANNYGYTF. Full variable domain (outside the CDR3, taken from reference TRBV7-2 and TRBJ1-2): GAGVSQSPSNKVTEKGKDVELRCDPISGHTALYWYRQSLGQGLEFLIYFQGNSAPDKSGLPSDRFSAERTGGSVSTLTIQRTQQEDSAVYLCASSLSSTANNYGYTFGSGTRLTVV.

CDR3 sequence (DNA): TGTGCCAGCAGTTATCGTTATGGCTACGAGCAGTACTTC. Translation gives CASSYRYGYEQYF. V and J are TRBV6-5 and TRBJ2-7; the D is unclear. The germline CDR1 and CDR2 sequences are MNHEY and SVGAGI. The CDR3 spans 13 residues. Trimming cost V 3 bases and J 3 bases, with 9 bases left between them.

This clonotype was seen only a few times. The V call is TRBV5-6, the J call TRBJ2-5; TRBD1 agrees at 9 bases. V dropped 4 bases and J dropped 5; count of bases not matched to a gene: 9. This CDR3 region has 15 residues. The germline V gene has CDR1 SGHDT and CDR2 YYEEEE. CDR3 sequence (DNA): TGTGCCAGCAGCGAAACAGGGGGCTTTTATGAGACCCAGTACTTC. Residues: CASSETGGFYETQYF.

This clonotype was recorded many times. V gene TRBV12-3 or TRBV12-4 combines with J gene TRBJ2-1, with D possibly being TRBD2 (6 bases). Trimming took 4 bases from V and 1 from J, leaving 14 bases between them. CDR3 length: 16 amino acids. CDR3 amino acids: CASSSGEGGSYNEQFF. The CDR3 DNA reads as TGTGCCAGCAGTTCCGGAGAGGGAGGATCCTACAATGAGCAGTTCTTC.

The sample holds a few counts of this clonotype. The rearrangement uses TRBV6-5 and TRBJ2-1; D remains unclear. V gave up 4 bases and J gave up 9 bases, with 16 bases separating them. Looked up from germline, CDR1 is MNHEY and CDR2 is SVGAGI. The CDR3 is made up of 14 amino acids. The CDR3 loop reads CASSSQLGSGEQFF. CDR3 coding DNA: TGTGCCAGCAGTTCTCAACTGGGTTCGGGTGAGCAGTTCTTC.

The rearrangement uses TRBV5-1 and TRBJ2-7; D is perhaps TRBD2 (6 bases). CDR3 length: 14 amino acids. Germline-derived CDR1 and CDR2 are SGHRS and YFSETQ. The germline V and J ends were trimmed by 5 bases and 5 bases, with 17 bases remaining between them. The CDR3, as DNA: TGCGCCAGCAGTCCTGGGACTGCCTCGGACGAGCAGTACTTC. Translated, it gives CASSPGTASDEQYF.

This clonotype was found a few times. Here the CDR3 reads CASSLARGVEKLFF. Written as DNA, the CDR3 is TGTGCCAGCAGTTTAGCGAGAGGTGTCGAAAAACTGTTTTTT. The chain carries TRBV12-3 or TRBV12-4 and TRBJ1-4; D is unclear. With 0 bases removed from V and 8 bases from J, the gap between germline ends came to 10 bases. This CDR3 is 14 amino acids long.

The CDR3 DNA sequence: TGCGCCAGCAGCCAAGGGGGTGGGGACACAGATACGCAGTATTTT. Its translation is CASSQGGGDTDTQYF. J is TRBJ2-3 and V is TRBV4-3; D is unresolved. Germline values: CDR1 LGHNA, CDR2 YSLEER. The length of the CDR3 is 15 residues. With 1 base removed from V and 2 bases from J, the gap between germline ends came to 10 bases.

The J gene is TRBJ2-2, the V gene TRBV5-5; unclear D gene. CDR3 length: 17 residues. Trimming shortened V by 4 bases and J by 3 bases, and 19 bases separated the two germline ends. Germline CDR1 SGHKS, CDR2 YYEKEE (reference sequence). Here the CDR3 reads CASSPAVISSDTGELFF. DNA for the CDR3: TGTGCCAGCAGCCCAGCCGTTATAAGTTCGGACACCGGGGAGCTGTTTTTT. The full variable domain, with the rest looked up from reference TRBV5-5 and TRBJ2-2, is DAGVTQSPTHLIKTRGQQVTLRCSPISGHKSVSWYQQVLGQGPQFIFQYYEKEERGRGNFPDRFSARQFPNYSSELNVNALLLGDSALYLCASSPAVISSDTGELFFGEGSRLTVL.

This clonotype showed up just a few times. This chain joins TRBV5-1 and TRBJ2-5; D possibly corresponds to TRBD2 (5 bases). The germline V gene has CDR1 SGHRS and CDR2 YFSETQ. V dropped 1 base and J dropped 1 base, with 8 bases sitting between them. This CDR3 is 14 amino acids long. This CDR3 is CASSLMTTQETQYF. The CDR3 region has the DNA TGCGCCAGCAGCTTGATGACTACCCAAGAGACCCAGTACTTC.

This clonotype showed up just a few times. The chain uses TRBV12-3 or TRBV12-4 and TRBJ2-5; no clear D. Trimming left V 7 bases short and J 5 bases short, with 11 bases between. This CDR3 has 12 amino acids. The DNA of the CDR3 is TGTGCCAGCACCGACCCTGGTGAGACCCAGTACTTC. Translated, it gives CASTDPGETQYF.

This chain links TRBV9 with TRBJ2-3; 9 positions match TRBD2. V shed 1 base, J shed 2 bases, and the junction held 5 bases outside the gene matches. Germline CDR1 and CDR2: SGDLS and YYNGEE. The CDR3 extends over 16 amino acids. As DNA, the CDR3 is TGTGCCAGCAGCGTAAGTCCTAGCGGGACCACAGATACGCAGTATTTT. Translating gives CASSVSPSGTTDTQYF.

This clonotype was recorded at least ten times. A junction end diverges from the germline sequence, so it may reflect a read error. The CDR3 loop reads CASSLMSSYNEQFF. The DNA for the CDR3 is TGTGCCAGCAGTCTGATGTCCTCCTACAATGAGCAGTTCTTC. The J gene is TRBJ2-1, the V gene TRBV5-1; D uncertain. CDR1 and CDR2 from the germline V gene are SGHRS and YFSETQ. The CDR3 loop spans 14 amino acids. Together with reference TRBV5-1 and TRBJ2-1, the CDR3 gives the full variable domain: KAGVTQTPRYLIKTRGQQVTLSCSPISGHRSVSWYQQTPGQGLQFLFEYFSETQRNKGNFPGRFSGRQFSNSRSEMNVSTLELGDSALYLCASSLMSSYNEQFFGPGTRLTVL.

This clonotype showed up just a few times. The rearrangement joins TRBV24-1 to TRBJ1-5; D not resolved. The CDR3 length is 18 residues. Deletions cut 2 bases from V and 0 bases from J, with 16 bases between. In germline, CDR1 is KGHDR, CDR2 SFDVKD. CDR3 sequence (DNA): TGTGCCACCAGTGATTCGCTTTCGGCAGGCTATAGCAATCAGCCCCAGCATTTT. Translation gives CATSDSLSAGYSNQPQHF.

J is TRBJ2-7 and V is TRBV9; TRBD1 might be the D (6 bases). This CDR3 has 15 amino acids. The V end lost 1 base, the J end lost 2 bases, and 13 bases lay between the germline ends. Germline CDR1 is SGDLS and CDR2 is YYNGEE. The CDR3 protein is CASSVTWAGAYEQYF. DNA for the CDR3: TGTGCCAGCAGCGTAACGTGGGCAGGGGCCTACGAGCAGTACTTC.